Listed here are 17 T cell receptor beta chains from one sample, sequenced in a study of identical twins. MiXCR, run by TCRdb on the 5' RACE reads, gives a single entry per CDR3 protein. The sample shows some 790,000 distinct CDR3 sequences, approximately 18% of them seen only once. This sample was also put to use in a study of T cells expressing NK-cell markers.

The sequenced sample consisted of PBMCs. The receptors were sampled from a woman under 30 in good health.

In nucleotides, the CDR3 is TGCGCCAGCAGCCAAGCCCTAGACTTCACAGATACGCAGTATTTT. Translated: CASSQALDFTDTQYF. The chain employs TRBV4-3 and TRBJ2-3; no reliable D call. V lost 1 base, J lost 2 bases, and 10 bases lay in between. The CDR3 sequence is 15 residues long. Per germline, CDR1 LGHNA and CDR2 YSLEER.

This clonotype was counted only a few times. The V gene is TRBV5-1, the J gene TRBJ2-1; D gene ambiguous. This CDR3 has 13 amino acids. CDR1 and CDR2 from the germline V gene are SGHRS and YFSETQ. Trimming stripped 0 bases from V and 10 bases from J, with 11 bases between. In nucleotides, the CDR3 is TGCGCCAGCAGCTTGGTTATCGGGTCGGAGCAGTTCTTC. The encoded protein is CASSLVIGSEQFF.

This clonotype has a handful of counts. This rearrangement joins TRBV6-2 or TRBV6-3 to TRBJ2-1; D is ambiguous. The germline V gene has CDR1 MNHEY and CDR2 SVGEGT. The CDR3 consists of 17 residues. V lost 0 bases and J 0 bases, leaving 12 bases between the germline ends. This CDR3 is CASSYSEWRSSYNEQFF. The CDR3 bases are TGTGCCAGCAGTTACTCCGAGTGGCGGAGCTCCTACAATGAGCAGTTCTTC.

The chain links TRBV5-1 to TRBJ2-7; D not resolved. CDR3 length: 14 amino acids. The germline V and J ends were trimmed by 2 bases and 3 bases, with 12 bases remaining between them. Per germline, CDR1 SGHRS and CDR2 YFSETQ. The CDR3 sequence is CASSLPSTLYEQYF. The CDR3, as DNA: TGCGCCAGCAGCTTACCCTCGACCCTCTACGAGCAGTACTTC.

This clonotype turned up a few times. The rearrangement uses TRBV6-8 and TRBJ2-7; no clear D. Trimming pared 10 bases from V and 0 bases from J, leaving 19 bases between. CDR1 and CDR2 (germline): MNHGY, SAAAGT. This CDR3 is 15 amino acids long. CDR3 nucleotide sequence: TGTGCCACCGAAGAAGTCACTCCCTGCTCCTACGAGCAGTACTTC. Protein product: CATEEVTPCSYEQYF.

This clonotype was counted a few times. The CDR3 is CASSRHLKGTEAFF. The CDR3 DNA sequence: TGTGCCAGTAGTAGACATTTAAAGGGCACTGAAGCTTTCTTT. The chain uses TRBV19 and TRBJ1-1; D is undetermined. CDR1 LNHDA and CDR2 SQIVND come from the germline V gene (reference sequence). Trimming left V 4 bases short and J 4 bases short, with 13 bases between. The CDR3 has 14 residues.

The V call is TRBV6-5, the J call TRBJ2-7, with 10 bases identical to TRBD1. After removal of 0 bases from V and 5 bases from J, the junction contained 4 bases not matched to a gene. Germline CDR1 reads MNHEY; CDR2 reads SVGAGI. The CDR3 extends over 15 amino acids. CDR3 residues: CASSYSGTGVDEQYF. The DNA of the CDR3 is TGTGCCAGCAGTTACTCCGGGACAGGGGTTGACGAGCAGTACTTC.

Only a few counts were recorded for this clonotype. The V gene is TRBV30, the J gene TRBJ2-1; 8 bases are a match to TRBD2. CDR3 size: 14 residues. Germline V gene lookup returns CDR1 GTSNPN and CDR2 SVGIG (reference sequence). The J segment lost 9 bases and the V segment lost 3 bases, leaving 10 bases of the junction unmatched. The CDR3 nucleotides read TGTGCCTGGAGCCTAGCGGGCCCAAAGGGTGAGCAGTTCTTC. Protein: CAWSLAGPKGEQFF. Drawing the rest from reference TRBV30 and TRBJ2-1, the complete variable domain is SQTIHQWPATLVQPVGSPLSLECTVEGTSNPNLYWYRQAAGRGLQLLFYSVGIGQISSEVPQNLSASRPQDRQFILSSKKLLLSDSGFYLCAWSLAGPKGEQFFGPGTRLTVL.

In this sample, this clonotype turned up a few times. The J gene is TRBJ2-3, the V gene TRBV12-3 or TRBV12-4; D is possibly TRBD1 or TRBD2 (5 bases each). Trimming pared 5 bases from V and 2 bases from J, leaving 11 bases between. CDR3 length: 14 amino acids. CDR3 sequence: CASSRDPHTDTQYF. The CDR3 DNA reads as TGTGCCAGCAGTAGGGACCCGCACACAGATACGCAGTATTTT.

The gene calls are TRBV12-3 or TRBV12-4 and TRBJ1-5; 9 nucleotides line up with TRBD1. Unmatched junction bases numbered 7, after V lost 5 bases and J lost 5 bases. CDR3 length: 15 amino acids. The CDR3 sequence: CASSPGQGPHQPQHF. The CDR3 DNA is TGTGCCAGCAGTCCGGGACAGGGCCCGCATCAGCCCCAGCATTTT.

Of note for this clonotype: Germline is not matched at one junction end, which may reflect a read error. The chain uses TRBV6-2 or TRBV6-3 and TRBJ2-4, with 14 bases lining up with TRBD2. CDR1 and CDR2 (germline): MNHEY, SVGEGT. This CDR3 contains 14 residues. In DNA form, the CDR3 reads TGTGCCAGCAGTGATCCCCCCGGGACTAGCGGGAGATTCTTC. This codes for CASSDPPGTSGRFF.

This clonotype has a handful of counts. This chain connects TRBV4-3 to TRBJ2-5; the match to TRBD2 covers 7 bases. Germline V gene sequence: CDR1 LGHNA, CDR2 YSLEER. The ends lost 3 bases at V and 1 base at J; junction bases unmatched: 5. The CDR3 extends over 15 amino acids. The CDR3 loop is CASSQGLIFQETQYF. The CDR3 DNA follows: TGCGCCAGCAGCCAGGGACTAATCTTCCAAGAGACCCAGTACTTC.

The CDR3 sequence is CASSVKAAPNTEAFF. CDR3 bases: TGTGCCAGCAGCGTAAAGGCCGCCCCGAACACTGAAGCTTTCTTT. V usage is TRBV9 and J usage is TRBJ1-1, with D unclear. The CDR3 totals 15 residues. Germline V gives CDR1 SGDLS, CDR2 YYNGEE. Trimming left V 1 base short and J 1 base short, with 11 bases between.

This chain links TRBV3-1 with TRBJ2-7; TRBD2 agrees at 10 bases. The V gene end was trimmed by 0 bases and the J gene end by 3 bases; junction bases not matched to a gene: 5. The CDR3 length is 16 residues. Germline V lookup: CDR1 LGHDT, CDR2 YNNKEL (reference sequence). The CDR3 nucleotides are TGTGCCAGCAGCCAAGAGGGATGGACTAGCGGCTACGAGCAGTACTTC. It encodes CASSQEGWTSGYEQYF.

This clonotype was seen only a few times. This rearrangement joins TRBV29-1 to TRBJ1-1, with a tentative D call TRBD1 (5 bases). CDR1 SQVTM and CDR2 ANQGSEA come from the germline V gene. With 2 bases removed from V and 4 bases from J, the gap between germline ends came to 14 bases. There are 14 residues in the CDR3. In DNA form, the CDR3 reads TGCAGCGTTGAACGGTCAGGGTCGGGCACTGAAGCTTTCTTT. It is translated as CSVERSGSGTEAFF.

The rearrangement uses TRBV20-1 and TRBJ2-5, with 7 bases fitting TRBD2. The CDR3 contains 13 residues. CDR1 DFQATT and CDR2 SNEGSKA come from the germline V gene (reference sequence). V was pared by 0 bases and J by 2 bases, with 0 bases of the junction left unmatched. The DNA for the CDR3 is TGCAGTGCTAGAGAGGGACTACAAGAGACCCAGTACTTC. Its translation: CSAREGLQETQYF.

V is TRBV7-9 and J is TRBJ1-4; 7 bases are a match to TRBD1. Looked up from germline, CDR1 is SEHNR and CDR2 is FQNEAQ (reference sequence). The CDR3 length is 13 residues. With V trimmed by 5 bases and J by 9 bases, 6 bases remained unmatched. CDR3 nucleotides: TGTGCCAGCAGCCCAGGACAGGAAAAAAAACTGTTTTTT. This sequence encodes CASSPGQEKKLFF.